The table lists the clone carrying this T cell receptor beta chain with a few counts. These data belong to a study of blood T cell repertoires in COVID-19. Study-wide context: Sites across the United States, Italy and Spain contributed samples from acute and convalescent COVID-19.

The germline V gene has CDR1 MNHEY and CDR2 SMNVEV (reference sequence). CDR3 size: 15 residues. V was pared by 6 bases and J by 0 bases, with 12 bases between. The cohort comprised adults aged about 18 to 90 years residing in approximately 22 US areas. Researchers sorted participants into cohorts using their self-reported clinical history. Original processing methods: Quantification of nucleated cells was approximated via reference gene primer amplification. Using immunoSEQ multiplex PCR, the repertoire was profiled, and TCRdb retains in-frame clones only, with some absent. The V and J calls and the clone size are those of that table, but D and trimming were determined from the DNA. This sample carries fewer than 350,000 clones, 85% of them seen once, and the ten largest clones take 1.9%.

The sample consisted of PBMCs or T cells enriched from blood (not recorded which). This TCR was sampled from a woman in her 30s who had been exposed to COVID-19. The chain uses TRBV27 and TRBJ1-3; D gene unclear. CDR3 region: CASSPGGDSGNTIYF. The CDR3 DNA reads as TGTGCCAGCAGCCCGGGCGGGGACTCTGGAAACACCATATATTTT.